This T cell receptor beta chain was identified in a study of shared clonotypes between healthy human individuals. In the study overall: Per donor, CD8 memory used one plate, CD8 naive used two, CD4 memory used three and CD4 naive used three.

This clone was picked up one time. Its antigen is undetermined. The genomic DNA of each subset was split evenly across several immunoSEQ plates. Profiling relied on immunoSEQ multiplex PCR, and the TCRdb table lists in-frame clones only, not all of them. This sample carries 2.3 million or so clones, 93% of them seen once, and the ten largest clones take under 0.45%. General study points: Non-shared clonotypes showed lower generation probabilities than clonotypes common to all four donors.

Germline V gene lookup returns CDR1 SQVTM and CDR2 ANQGSEA. V was pared by 1 base and J by 4 bases, with 17 bases between. The CDR3 totals 16 residues. The rearrangement joins TRBV29-1 to TRBJ2-1; perhaps D is TRBD1 or TRBD2 (5 bases each). Sequencing was performed on naive CD4+ T cells from PBMCs. Subset described: CD45RA+ positively selected. The TCR was taken from a man between 18 and 35 years old in good health. Some clones in this sample may be carry-over from other donors' samples. CDR3 in amino acids: CSVEGASRDPYNEQFF. CDR3 nucleotides: TGCAGCGTTGAAGGGGCGAGTCGGGACCCTTACAATGAGCAGTTCTTC.